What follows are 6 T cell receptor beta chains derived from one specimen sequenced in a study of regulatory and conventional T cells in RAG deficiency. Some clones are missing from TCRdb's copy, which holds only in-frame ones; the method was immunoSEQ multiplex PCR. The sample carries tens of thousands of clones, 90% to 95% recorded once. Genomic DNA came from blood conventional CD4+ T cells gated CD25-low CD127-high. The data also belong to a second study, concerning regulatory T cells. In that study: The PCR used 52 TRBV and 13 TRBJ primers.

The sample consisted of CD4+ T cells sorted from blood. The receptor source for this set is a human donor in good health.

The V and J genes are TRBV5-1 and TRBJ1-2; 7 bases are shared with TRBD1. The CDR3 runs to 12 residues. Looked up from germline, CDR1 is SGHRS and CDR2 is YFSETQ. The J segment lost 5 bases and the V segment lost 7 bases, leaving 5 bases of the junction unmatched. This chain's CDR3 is CASREQGYGYTF. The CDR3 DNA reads TGCGCCAGCCGAGAACAGGGGTATGGCTACACCTTC.

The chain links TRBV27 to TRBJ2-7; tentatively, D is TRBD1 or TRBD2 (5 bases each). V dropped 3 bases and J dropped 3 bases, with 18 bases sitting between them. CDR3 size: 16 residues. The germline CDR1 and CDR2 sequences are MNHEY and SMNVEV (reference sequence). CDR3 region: CASSLGWGGEGYEQYF. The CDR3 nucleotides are TGTGCCAGCAGTTTGGGTTGGGGCGGTGAGGGCTACGAGCAGTACTTC.

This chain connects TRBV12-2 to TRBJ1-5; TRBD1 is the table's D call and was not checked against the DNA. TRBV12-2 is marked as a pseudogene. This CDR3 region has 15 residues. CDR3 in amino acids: CASPLLDRCNQPQHF. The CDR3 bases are TGTGCAAGTCCCCTTCTGGACAGGTGCAATCAGCCCCAGCATTTT.

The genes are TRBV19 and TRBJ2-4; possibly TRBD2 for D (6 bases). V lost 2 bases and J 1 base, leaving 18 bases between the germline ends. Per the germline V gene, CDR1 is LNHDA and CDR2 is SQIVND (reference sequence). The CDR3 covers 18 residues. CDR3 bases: TGTGCCAGTAGTATATTTGTTGGCGGGAATTCGGCCAAAAACATTCAGTACTTC. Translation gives CASSIFVGGNSAKNIQYF.

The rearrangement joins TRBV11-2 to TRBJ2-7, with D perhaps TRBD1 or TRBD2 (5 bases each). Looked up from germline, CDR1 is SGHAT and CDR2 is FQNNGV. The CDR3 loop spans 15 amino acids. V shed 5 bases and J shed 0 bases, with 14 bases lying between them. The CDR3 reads CASSRDAVVSYEQYF. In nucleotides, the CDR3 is TGTGCCAGCAGCCGGGACGCCGTGGTCTCCTACGAGCAGTACTTC.

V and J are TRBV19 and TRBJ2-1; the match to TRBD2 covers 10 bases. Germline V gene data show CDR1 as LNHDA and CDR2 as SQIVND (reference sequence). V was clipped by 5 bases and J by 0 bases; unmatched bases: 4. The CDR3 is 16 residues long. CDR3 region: CASSLSGRSSYNEQFF. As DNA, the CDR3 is TGTGCCAGTAGTCTTAGCGGGAGGAGCTCCTACAATGAGCAGTTCTTC.